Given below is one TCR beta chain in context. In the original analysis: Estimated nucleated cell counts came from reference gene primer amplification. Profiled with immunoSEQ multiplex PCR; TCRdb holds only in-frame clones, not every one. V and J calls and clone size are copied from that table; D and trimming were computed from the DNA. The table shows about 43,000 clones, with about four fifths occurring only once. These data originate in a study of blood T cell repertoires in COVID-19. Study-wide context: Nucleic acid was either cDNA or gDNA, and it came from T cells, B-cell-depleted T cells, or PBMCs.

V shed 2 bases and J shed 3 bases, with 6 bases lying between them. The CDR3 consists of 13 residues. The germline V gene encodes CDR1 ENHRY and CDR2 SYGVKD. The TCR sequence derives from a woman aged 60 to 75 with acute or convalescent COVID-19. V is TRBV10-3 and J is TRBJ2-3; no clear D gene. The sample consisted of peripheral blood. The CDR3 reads CAISETFTDTQYF. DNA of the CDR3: TGTGCCATCAGTGAGACTTTTACAGATACGCAGTATTTT.